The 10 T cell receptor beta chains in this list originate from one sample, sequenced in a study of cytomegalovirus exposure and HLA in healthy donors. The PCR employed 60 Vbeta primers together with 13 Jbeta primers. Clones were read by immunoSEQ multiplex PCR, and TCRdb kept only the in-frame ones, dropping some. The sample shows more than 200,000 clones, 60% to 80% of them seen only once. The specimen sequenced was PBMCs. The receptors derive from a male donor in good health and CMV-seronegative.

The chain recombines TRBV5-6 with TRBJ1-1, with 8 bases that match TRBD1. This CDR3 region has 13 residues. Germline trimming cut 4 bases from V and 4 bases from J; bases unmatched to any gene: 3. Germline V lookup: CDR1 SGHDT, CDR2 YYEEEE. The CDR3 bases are TGTGCCAGCAGCACTACAGGGGGCACTGAAGCTTTCTTT. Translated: CASSTTGGTEAFF. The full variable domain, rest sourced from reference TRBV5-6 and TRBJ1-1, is DAGVTQSPTHLIKTRGQQVTLRCSPKSGHDTVSWYQQALGQGPQFIFQYYEEEERQRGNFPDRFSGHQFPNYSSELNVNALLLGDSALYLCASSTTGGTEAFFGQGTRLTVV.

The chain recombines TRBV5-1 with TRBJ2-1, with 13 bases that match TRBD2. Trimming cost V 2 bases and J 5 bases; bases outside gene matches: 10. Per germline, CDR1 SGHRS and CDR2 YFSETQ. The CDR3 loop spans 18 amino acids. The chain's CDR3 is CASSFGTSGTLGHNEQFF. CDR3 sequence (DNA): TGCGCCAGCAGCTTCGGGACTAGCGGGACCCTGGGGCACAATGAGCAGTTCTTC. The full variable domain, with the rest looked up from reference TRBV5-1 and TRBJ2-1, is KAGVTQTPRYLIKTRGQQVTLSCSPISGHRSVSWYQQTPGQGLQFLFEYFSETQRNKGNFPGRFSGRQFSNSRSEMNVSTLELGDSALYLCASSFGTSGTLGHNEQFFGPGTRLTVL.

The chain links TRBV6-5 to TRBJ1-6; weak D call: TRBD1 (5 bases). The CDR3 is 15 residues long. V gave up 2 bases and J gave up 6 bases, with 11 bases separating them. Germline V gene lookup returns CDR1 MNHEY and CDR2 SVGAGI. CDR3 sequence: CASSYRGIGNSPLHF. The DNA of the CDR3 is TGTGCCAGCAGTTACAGGGGAATAGGTAATTCACCCCTCCACTTT.

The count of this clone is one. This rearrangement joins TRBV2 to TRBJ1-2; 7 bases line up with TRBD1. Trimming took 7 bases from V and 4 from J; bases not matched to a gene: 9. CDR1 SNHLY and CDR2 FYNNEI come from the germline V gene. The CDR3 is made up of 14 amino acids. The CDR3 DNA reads TGTGCCAGCATAGGAACAGGGGAAGCCTATGGCTACACCTTC. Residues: CASIGTGEAYGYTF.

This CDR3 reads CASSSRFDIQPQHF. The CDR3 DNA reads TGTGCCAGCAGTTCCCGATTTGACATTCAGCCCCAGCATTTT. J is TRBJ1-5 and V is TRBV27; D ambiguous. This CDR3 contains 14 residues. V lost 4 bases and J lost 6, with 13 bases in between. Germline V CDR1 and CDR2: MNHEY, SMNVEV (reference sequence).

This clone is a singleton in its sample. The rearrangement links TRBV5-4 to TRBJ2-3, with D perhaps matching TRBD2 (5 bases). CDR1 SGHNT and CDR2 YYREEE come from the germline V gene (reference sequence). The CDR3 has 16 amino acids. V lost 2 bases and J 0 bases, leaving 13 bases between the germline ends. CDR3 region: CASSLGWGVSTDTQYF. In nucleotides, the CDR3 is TGTGCCAGCAGCTTAGGATGGGGAGTGAGCACAGATACGCAGTATTTT. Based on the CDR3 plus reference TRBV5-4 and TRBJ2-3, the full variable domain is ETGVTQSPTHLIKTRGQQVTLRCSSQSGHNTVSWYQQALGQGPQFIFQYYREEENGRGNFPPRFSGLQFPNYSSELNVNALELDDSALYLCASSLGWGVSTDTQYFGPGTRLTVL.

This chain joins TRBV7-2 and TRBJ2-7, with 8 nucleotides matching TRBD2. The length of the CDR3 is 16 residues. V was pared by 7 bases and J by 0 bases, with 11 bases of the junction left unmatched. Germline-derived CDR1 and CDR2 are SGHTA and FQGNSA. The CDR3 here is CASTSRGGESSYEQYF. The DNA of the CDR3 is TGTGCCAGCACCTCCCGGGGGGGAGAGAGCTCCTACGAGCAGTACTTC.

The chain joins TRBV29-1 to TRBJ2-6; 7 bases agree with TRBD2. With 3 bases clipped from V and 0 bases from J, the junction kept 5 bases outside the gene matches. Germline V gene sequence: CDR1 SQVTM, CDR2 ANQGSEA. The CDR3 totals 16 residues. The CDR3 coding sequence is TGCAGCGTTGAGGCTGGCGGGAGCTCTGGGGCCAACGTCCTGACTTTC. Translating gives CSVEAGGSSGANVLTF.

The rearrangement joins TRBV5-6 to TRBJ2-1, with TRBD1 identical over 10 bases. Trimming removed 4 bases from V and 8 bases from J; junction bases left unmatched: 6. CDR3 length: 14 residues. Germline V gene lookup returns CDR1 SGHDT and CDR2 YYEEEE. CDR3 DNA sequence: TGTGCCAGCAGCCTTGGGACAGGGGTGGATGAGCAGTTCTTC. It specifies CASSLGTGVDEQFF. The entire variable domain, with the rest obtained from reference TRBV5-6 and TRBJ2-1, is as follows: DAGVTQSPTHLIKTRGQQVTLRCSPKSGHDTVSWYQQALGQGPQFIFQYYEEEERQRGNFPDRFSGHQFPNYSSELNVNALLLGDSALYLCASSLGTGVDEQFFGPGTRLTVL.

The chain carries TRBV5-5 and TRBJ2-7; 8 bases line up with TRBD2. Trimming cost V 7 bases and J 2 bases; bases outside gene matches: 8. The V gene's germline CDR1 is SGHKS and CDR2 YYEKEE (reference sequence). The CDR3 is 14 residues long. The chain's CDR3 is CASSRAGGAYEQYF. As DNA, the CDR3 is TGTGCCAGCTCTCGTGCGGGAGGCGCCTACGAGCAGTACTTC.